A selection of T cell receptor beta chains follows, all from one sample in a study of T cell responses to AZD1222 COVID-19 vaccine. TCRdb keeps only in-frame clones here, not all; method: immunoSEQ multiplex PCR. The sample shows tens of thousands of clones, approximately 85% of them seen only once. Sequenced here: peripheral blood, sampled on day 0 of AZD1222 vaccination. These receptors were collected from an adult in good health. CDR3s include the opening cysteine and the closing phenylalanine or tryptophan. A D gene is named only where the DNA matches it firmly. A clone size is listed for some rows: how often the clone was seen (once, few, many), or a class if it is expanded.

j_call clone_size v_call d_call cdr3_nt cdr3_aa
TRBJ1-5 . TRBV24-1 . TGTGCCACCAGTGATTTGACAGGGAGTGGCAATCAGCCCCAGCATTTT CATSDLTGSGNQPQHF
TRBJ1-6 . TRBV28 . TGTGCCAGCAGTTTACAGGCCAATTCACCCCTCCACTTT CASSLQANSPLHF
TRBJ1-1 . TRBV24-1 . TGTGCCACCAGTAAGGACACGCAGTGGGAAGCTTTCTTT CATSKDTQWEAFF
TRBJ1-1 . TRBV12-3/TRBV12-4 . TGTGCCAGCAGTTTAGATAGGGGCACTGAAGCTTTCTTT CASSLDRGTEAFF
TRBJ1-1 . TRBV18 . TGTGCCAGCTCACCCGGGCTTTCGGACGCTGAAGCTTTCTTT CASSPGLSDAEAFF
TRBJ2-3 . TRBV6-1 . TGTGCCAGCAGTGAAAGACGCAGACAGGAGCCAGATACGCAGTATTTT CASSERRRQEPDTQYF
TRBJ2-7 . TRBV5-5 . TGTGCCAGCAGCTTGGGGCCGGACCCCAACGAGCAGTACTTC CASSLGPDPNEQYF
TRBJ1-2 . TRBV7-9 . TGTGCCAGCAGCCCTCCCGGGGGGCGGAACACCTTC CASSPPGGRNTF
TRBJ2-7 once TRBV19 TRBD1 TGTGCCAGTAGCACCGGGACAGAGACCTACGAGCAGTACTTC CASSTGTETYEQYF
TRBJ2-7 . TRBV18 . TGTGCCAGCTCACCAGCCGGGACGGACTACGAGCAGTACTTC CASSPAGTDYEQYF
TRBJ1-2 . TRBV27 TRBD1 TGTGCCAGCACCCTGACAGGGAATTCGGCCGCTAACTATGGCTACACCTTC CASTLTGNSAANYGYTF
TRBJ2-3 . TRBV7-2 . TGTGCCAGCAGCTTAGTGCTTGGGGGGGCAACAGATACGCAGTATTTT CASSLVLGGATDTQYF
TRBJ1-5 . TRBV12-3/TRBV12-4 . TGTGCCAGCAGTTTACAGGGCGGTCAGCCCCAGCATTTT CASSLQGGQPQHF
TRBJ1-2 . TRBV5-8 . TGTGCCAGCAGCTTGGGCTTCGCCGGGGGCTACACCTTC CASSLGFAGGYTF
TRBJ1-3 . TRBV14 . TGTGCCAGCAGCCCCATCACAGAGAGCTCTGGAAACACCATATATTTT CASSPITESSGNTIYF
TRBJ2-7 . TRBV6-5 . TGTGCCAGCAGGACAGCCACCTACGAGCAGTACTTC CASRTATYEQYF
TRBJ1-2 . TRBV6-1 . TGTGCCAGCAGTGAGGGCACCAACTATGGCTACACCTTC CASSEGTNYGYTF
TRBJ2-5 . TRBV2 TRBD1 TGTGCCAGCGTGGCGGGACAGGTGTCCGGGGAGACCCAGTACTTC CASVAGQVSGETQYF
TRBJ2-1 . TRBV5-1 . TGCGCCAGCAACAGTGCCTACAATGAGCAGTTCTTC CASNSAYNEQFF
TRBJ2-1 . TRBV7-9 . TGTGCCAGCAGCCTTGCGGGGAGCTACAATGAGCAGTTCTTC CASSLAGSYNEQFF
TRBJ1-1 . TRBV2 . TGTGCCAGCAGTGAAATGCCACGAGAAGCTTTCTTT CASSEMPREAFF
TRBJ2-4 . TRBV29-1 . TGCAGCGTCCTGACAGGGAGGGACATTCAGTACTTC CSVLTGRDIQYF
TRBJ2-7 once TRBV9 . TGTGCCAGCAGCCCACAGGGTATCTACGAGCAGTACTTC CASSPQGIYEQYF
TRBJ1-1 . TRBV18 . TGTGCCAGCTCCCACGGACAGAACACTGAAGCTTTCTTT CASSHGQNTEAFF
TRBJ1-6 . TRBV5-1 . TGCGCCAGCAGCTTGGCGGGACCCCCTTCTCCCCTCCACTTT CASSLAGPPSPLHF
TRBJ1-3 once TRBV6-5 . TGTGCCAGCAGTTACAGGGCACAGGGTGCTAACACCATATATTTT CASSYRAQGANTIYF
TRBJ1-1 once TRBV5-1 . TGCGCCAGCGCGAAAATGGTGAGGACCACTGAAGCTTTCTTT CASAKMVRTTEAFF
TRBJ1-2 . TRBV19 . TGTGCCAGTACCACGACAGCTAACTATGGCTACACCTTC CASTTTANYGYTF
TRBJ1-5 . TRBV11-2 . TGTGCCAGCAGTTCAGCCTGGCGGGGAATGGGCAATCAGCCCCAGCATTTT CASSSAWRGMGNQPQHF
TRBJ2-7 . TRBV10-1 TRBD1 TGCGCCAGCAGTGAGTCGACACAGGGGGCTTTGAACGAGCAGTACTTC CASSESTQGALNEQYF
TRBJ2-1 . TRBV6-5 TRBD1 TGTGCCAGCCTAAAAGGACAGGGACGAGGGGAGCAGTTCTTC CASLKGQGRGEQFF
TRBJ2-3 once TRBV24-1 TRBD1 TGTGCCTCCACAGGGGAAACAGATACGCAGTATTTT CASTGETDTQYF
TRBJ1-3 few TRBV7-6 . TGTGCCAGCAGCAAGGGGGGGGCGAGCTCTGGAAACACCATATATTTT CASSKGGASSGNTIYF
TRBJ2-7 few TRBV5-1 TRBD2 TGCGCCAGCAGGGAGGCGGCGGGGGGTACCTACGAGCAGTACTTC CASREAAGGTYEQYF
TRBJ2-1 . TRBV11-2 . TGTGCCAGCAGCTTAGAGTCTAAGAGTGAGCAGTTCTTC CASSLESKSEQFF
TRBJ1-5 . TRBV25-1 . TGTGCCAGCAGTGAAGAGGCTAATCAGCCCCAGCATTTT CASSEEANQPQHF
TRBJ1-2 . TRBV11-2 . TGTGCCAGCAGCTTATCAGATGGGGGTTATGGCTACACCTTC CASSLSDGGYGYTF
TRBJ1-4 once TRBV4-1 . TGCGCCAGCAGCCAAGATCCACAGGATGAAAAACTGTTTTTT CASSQDPQDEKLFF
TRBJ2-7 . TRBV27 TRBD1 TGTGCCAGCAGTTTTAAGGCAGGGGGCTGGTACGAGCAGTACTTC CASSFKAGGWYEQYF
TRBJ2-7 . TRBV9 . TGTGCCAGCAGCGTAGGAGGGGATGGCTACGAGCAGTACTTC CASSVGGDGYEQYF
TRBJ1-3 . TRBV6-5 . TGTGCCAGCAGCCTCCGGGGGGGCTCTGGAAACACCATATATTTT CASSLRGGSGNTIYF
TRBJ2-7 . TRBV6-5 . TGTGCCAGCAGTTACCGCGTGGGCAGGTACGAGCAGTACTTC CASSYRVGRYEQYF
TRBJ1-2 . TRBV19 TRBD1 TGTGCCAGTGTTCCGGACAGGACTACGGGCTACACCTTC CASVPDRTTGYTF
TRBJ2-7 . TRBV28 . TGTGCCAGCAGCGGTTGGGGACCTTACGACGAGCAGTACTTC CASSGWGPYDEQYF
TRBJ2-3 . TRBV6-2/TRBV6-3 . TGTGCCAGCAGTCCCCCAGCCGGAGATACGCAGTATTTT CASSPPAGDTQYF
TRBJ2-1 once TRBV5-1 . TGCGCCAGCAGCTTTGGGCAGCAATACAATGAGCAGTTCTTC CASSFGQQYNEQFF
TRBJ2-3 . TRBV5-1 TRBD2 TGCGCCAGCAAGGCGGCGGGGGGTACAGATACGCAGTATTTT CASKAAGGTDTQYF
TRBJ2-3 . TRBV4-3 . TGCGCCAGCAGCCAAGATATCCGGGGTTCTTATCCGCAGTATTTT CASSQDIRGSYPQYF
TRBJ2-3 . TRBV6-6 . TGTGCCAGCACCCCTCACGGGGGAAGCACAGATACGCAGTATTTT CASTPHGGSTDTQYF
TRBJ1-3 once TRBV7-7 . TGTGCTAGCAGCTTGGGGGGACGCGGGCCTGGAAACACCATATATTTT CASSLGGRGPGNTIYF
TRBJ1-3 few TRBV28 TRBD1 TGTGCCAGCAGTTTTGCCGACAGGGCTCTTTCTGGAAACACCATATATTTT CASSFADRALSGNTIYF
TRBJ1-4 . TRBV7-2 TRBD1 TGTGCCAGCAGCGAGGGGGCCCTGTCTTATGAAAAACTGTTTTTT CASSEGALSYEKLFF
TRBJ2-5 . TRBV29-1 . TGCAGCGTTGACGGGACGGACATGGGGACCCAGTACTTC CSVDGTDMGTQYF
TRBJ2-7 . TRBV21-1 . TGTGCCAGCAGCAAAAGGGGGACTAGCGGACACTACGAGCAGTACTTC CASSKRGTSGHYEQYF
TRBJ2-1 . TRBV7-6 . TGTGCCAGCAGCTTACAGGGGCCGACGGGGAGTGAGCAGTTCTTC CASSLQGPTGSEQFF
TRBJ1-2 . TRBV27 . TGTGCCAGCAGTTTGGGGGGCTTGGGGTATGGCTACACCTTC CASSLGGLGYGYTF
TRBJ1-5 . TRBV10-3 . TGTGCCATCAGGGAGGGACCGTTAGAGCCCCAGCATTTT CAIREGPLEPQHF
TRBJ1-1 few TRBV7-2 . TGTGCCAGCAGCTTGCAGGGCGGGAACACTGAAGCTTTCTTT CASSLQGGNTEAFF
TRBJ1-5 once TRBV7-2 . TGTGCCAGCAGCTTGAGGGGAACTAATCAGCCCCAGCATTTT CASSLRGTNQPQHF